Shown below are 18 T cell receptor beta chains from a single sample sequenced in a study of post-analysis software for immune sequencing data. Presence of unique molecular identifiers characterized the TCR beta cDNA libraries. TCRdb fed the PCR reads into MiXCR, producing one record per CDR3 protein. The data contain hundreds of thousands of distinct CDR3 sequences, roughly 50% of them seen just once; the ten biggest clones take up approximately 4.5%. Study outcomes and limitations: In patients, TRBV5-6, TRBV5-1 and TRBV20-1 belonged to roughly five TRBV segments found more frequently than in controls.

What these receptors recognize is not known. Sequencing input: blood. These receptors all come from a girl aged 10 to 17 with multiple sclerosis.

V gene TRBV11-2 combines with J gene TRBJ2-5; D is unclear. CDR1 and CDR2 from the germline V gene are SGHAT and FQNNGV. The CDR3 totals 14 residues. The V and J ends lost 2 bases and 4 bases respectively, with 11 bases between them. CDR3 nucleotide sequence: TGTGCCAGCAGCTTATCGGAGAGAGGAGAGACCCAGTACTTC. This translates into CASSLSERGETQYF.

This chain connects TRBV27 to TRBJ2-5, with D uncertain. Germline values: CDR1 MNHEY, CDR2 SMNVEV (reference sequence). CDR3 length: 15 residues. Trimming pared 1 base from V and 1 base from J, leaving 10 bases between. As DNA, the CDR3 is TGTGCCAGCAGTTTATTTTCCCAGGCCCAAGAGACCCAGTACTTC. It specifies CASSLFSQAQETQYF.

The chain has TRBV5-1 and TRBJ2-5; perhaps TRBD2 as D (6 bases). V lost 1 base to trimming and J lost 0 bases, with 13 bases between them. The CDR3 spans 16 residues. From germline, CDR1 is SGHRS and CDR2 YFSETQ. CDR3 nucleotide sequence: TGCGCCAGCAGCTTGCGGAGCGGGCGGTACCAAGAGACCCAGTACTTC. Residues: CASSLRSGRYQETQYF.

The chain combines TRBV20-1 with TRBJ1-2, with D possibly TRBD1 on 5 matching bases. This CDR3 is 14 amino acids long. Germline V gives CDR1 DFQATT, CDR2 SNEGSKA (reference sequence). V lost 6 bases and J lost 1, with 15 bases in between. The CDR3 spells CSAPNTGYNYGYTF. As DNA, the CDR3 is TGCAGTGCCCCGAACACAGGCTATAACTATGGCTACACCTTC.

The chain combines TRBV4-1 with TRBJ1-5; 7 positions match TRBD1. CDR1 and CDR2 from the germline V gene are MGHRA and YSYEKL. V was pared by 3 bases and J by 6 bases, with 11 bases of the junction left unmatched. CDR3 length equals 16 residues. Here the CDR3 reads CASSHSFGQGGQPQHF. The DNA for the CDR3 is TGCGCCAGCAGCCACTCTTTTGGGCAGGGGGGTCAGCCCCAGCATTTT.

Concerning this clonotype: A read error may account for a junction end that differs from germline. The rearrangement uses TRBV7-2 and TRBJ2-5; 8 positions match TRBD2. This CDR3 has 15 amino acids. Germline CDR1 reads SGHTA; CDR2 reads FQGNSA. The CDR3 nucleotides read TGTGCCAGCAACTCGGGGGGGCCATATAGAGAGACCCTGTACTTC. It specifies CASNSGGPYRETLYF. Supplemented by reference TRBV7-2 and TRBJ2-5, the full variable domain reads GAGVSQSPSNKVTEKGKDVELRCDPISGHTALYWYRQSLGQGLEFLIYFQGNSAPDKSGLPSDRFSAERTGGSVSTLTIQRTQQEDSAVYLCASNSGGPYRETLYFGPGTRLLVL.

This chain uses TRBV12-3 or TRBV12-4 with TRBJ2-4; possible D gene TRBD2, 5 bases. The DNA end lines up better with TRBJ2-7; the J call may be wrong. The CDR3 has 15 residues. Written as DNA, the CDR3 is TGTGCCAGCAGTGTATCCTTAAGGACTGAGTACGAGCAGTACTTC. Translated, it gives CASSVSLRTEYEQYF.

The rearrangement joins TRBV15 to TRBJ2-6; no clear D gene. V lost 0 bases and J lost 2, with 8 bases in between. The CDR3 runs 16 residues. Per the germline V gene, CDR1 is LNHNV and CDR2 is YYDKDF (reference sequence). The chain's CDR3 is CATSRDSGPGANVLTF. The CDR3 DNA reads as TGTGCCACCAGCAGAGATTCCGGCCCTGGGGCCAACGTCCTGACTTTC.

The V and J genes are TRBV7-3 and TRBJ2-1; 7 bases fit TRBD2. Trimming removed 5 bases from V and 2 bases from J; junction bases left unmatched: 9. The CDR3 runs to 16 residues. CDR1 and CDR2 (germline): SGHTA, FQGTGA. DNA for the CDR3: TGTGCCAGCAGCCCTCATGCGCGGGAGCCCTACAATGAGCAGTTCTTC. Translation: CASSPHAREPYNEQFF.

This clonotype has only a few counts. The CDR3 here is CASRPYKGENTEAFF. CDR3 bases: TGTGCCAGCAGACCTTATAAGGGGGAGAACACTGAAGCTTTCTTT. This chain links TRBV7-9 with TRBJ1-1; TRBD1 might be the D (6 bases). This CDR3 is 15 amino acids long. From germline, CDR1 is SEHNR and CDR2 FQNEAQ (reference sequence). V lost 6 bases to trimming and J lost 1 base, with 15 bases between them.

This chain's CDR3 is CASSPPGEGRYEQYF. As DNA, the CDR3 is TGTGCCAGCTCACCACCCGGGGAGGGGAGGTACGAGCAGTACTTC. The chain joins TRBV18 to TRBJ2-5; 7 bases line up with TRBD2. The DNA end is more similar to TRBJ2-7, so the J call may be wrong. Germline lookup yields CDR1 KGHSH and CDR2 LQKENI. The CDR3 consists of 15 residues.

This clonotype was counted ten times or more. The chain employs TRBV9 and TRBJ2-5; the match to TRBD2 covers 11 bases. Trimming took 0 bases from V and 3 from J; bases not matched to a gene: 4. CDR3 length: 16 residues. The germline V gene encodes CDR1 SGDLS and CDR2 YYNGEE. The CDR3 spells CASSVAPTSGEETQYF. The CDR3 DNA sequence: TGTGCCAGCAGCGTAGCTCCGACTAGCGGGGAAGAGACCCAGTACTTC.

V is TRBV19 and J is TRBJ1-5, with 8 positions matching TRBD1. V dropped 3 bases and J dropped 3; count of bases not matched to a gene: 4. The CDR3 is made up of 15 amino acids. CDR1 LNHDA and CDR2 SQIVND come from the germline V gene (reference sequence). The CDR3 region has the DNA TGTGCCAGTAGTATTGGTCAGGGGGCCAATCAGCCCCAGCATTTT. Translated: CASSIGQGANQPQHF.

This chain joins TRBV27 and TRBJ2-7; tentatively, D is TRBD1 (5 bases). Germline CDR1 reads MNHEY; CDR2 reads SMNVEV (reference sequence). Trimming took 6 bases from V and 6 from J, leaving 18 bases between them. The CDR3 spans 14 residues. DNA of the CDR3: TGTGCCAGCAGAATCCTTCCACAGGCCTCCGAGCAGTACTTC. It translates to CASRILPQASEQYF.

The chain recombines TRBV9 with TRBJ2-1, with TRBD2 identical over 7 bases. The germline CDR1 and CDR2 sequences are SGDLS and YYNGEE. This CDR3 has 16 amino acids. V dropped 0 bases and J dropped 0; count of bases not matched to a gene: 3. The CDR3: CASSVGEGTSYNEQFF. The CDR3 bases are TGTGCCAGCAGCGTAGGGGAGGGGACCTCCTACAATGAGCAGTTCTTC.

This chain links TRBV12-3 or TRBV12-4 with TRBJ2-7; a weak D match, TRBD2 (6 bases). This CDR3 has 15 amino acids. With 6 bases removed from V and 1 base from J, the gap between germline ends came to 16 bases. The CDR3 DNA is TGTGCCAGCAGCCGCTACCGGGACTTGTCCTACGAGCAGTACTTC. It encodes CASSRYRDLSYEQYF.

In this sample, this clonotype turned up a few times. This chain connects TRBV29-1 to TRBJ2-7, with D tentatively TRBD1 or TRBD2 (5 bases each). This CDR3 has 12 amino acids. The ends were cut back, 5 bases at V and 5 bases at J, with 13 bases in the middle. CDR1 and CDR2 from the germline V gene are SQVTM and ANQGSEA. The CDR3 here is CSVYDRDHEQYF. CDR3 nucleotide sequence: TGCAGCGTTTATGACCGGGACCACGAGCAGTACTTC.

This sequence joins TRBV27 and TRBJ2-3; tentative D call: TRBD2 (6 bases). Looked up from germline, CDR1 is MNHEY and CDR2 is SMNVEV (reference sequence). Trimming removed 6 bases from V and 6 bases from J, with 19 bases in between. The CDR3 extends over 15 amino acids. The CDR3 nucleotides read TGTGCCAGCAGAGAGCTCGGGGGTCTTGGGGATACGCAGTATTTT. This encodes CASRELGGLGDTQYF.